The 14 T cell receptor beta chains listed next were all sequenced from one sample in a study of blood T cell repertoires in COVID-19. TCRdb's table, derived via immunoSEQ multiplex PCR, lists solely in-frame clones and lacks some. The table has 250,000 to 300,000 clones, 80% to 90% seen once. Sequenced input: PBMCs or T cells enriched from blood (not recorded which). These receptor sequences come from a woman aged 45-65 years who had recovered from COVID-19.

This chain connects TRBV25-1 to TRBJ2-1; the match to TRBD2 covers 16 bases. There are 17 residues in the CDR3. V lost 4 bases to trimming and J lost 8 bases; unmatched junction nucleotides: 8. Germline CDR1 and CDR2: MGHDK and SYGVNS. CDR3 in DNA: TGTGCCAGCAGTGCTCTTCCGGGACTAGCGGGAGGGGATGAGCAGTTCTTC. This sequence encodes CASSALPGLAGGDEQFF.

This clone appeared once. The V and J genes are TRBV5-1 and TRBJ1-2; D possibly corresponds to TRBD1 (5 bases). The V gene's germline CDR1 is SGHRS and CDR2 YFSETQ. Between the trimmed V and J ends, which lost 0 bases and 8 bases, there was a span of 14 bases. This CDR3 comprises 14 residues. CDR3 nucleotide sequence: TGCGCCAGCAGCTTGGGCCCAGGGTTGAGGGGCTACACCTTC. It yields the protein CASSLGPGLRGYTF.

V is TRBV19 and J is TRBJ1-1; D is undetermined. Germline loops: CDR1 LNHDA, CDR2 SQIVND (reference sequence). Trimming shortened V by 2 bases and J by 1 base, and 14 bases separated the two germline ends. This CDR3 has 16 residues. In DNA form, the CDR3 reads TGTGCCAGTAGTATAATCGCAGCGACCCGGAACACTGAAGCTTTCTTT. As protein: CASSIIAATRNTEAFF.

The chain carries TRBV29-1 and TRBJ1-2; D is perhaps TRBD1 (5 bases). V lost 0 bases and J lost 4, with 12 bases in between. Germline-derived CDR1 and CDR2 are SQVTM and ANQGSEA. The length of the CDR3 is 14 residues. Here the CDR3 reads CSVEEPDRGYGYTF. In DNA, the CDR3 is TGCAGCGTTGAAGAACCCGACAGAGGCTATGGCTACACCTTC.

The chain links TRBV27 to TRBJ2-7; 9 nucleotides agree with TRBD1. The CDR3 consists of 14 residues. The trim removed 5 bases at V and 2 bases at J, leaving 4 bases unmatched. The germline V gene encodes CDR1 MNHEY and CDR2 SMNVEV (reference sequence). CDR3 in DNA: TGTGCCAGCAGTGGGGGACAGGGACCCTACGAGCAGTACTTC. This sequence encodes CASSGGQGPYEQYF.

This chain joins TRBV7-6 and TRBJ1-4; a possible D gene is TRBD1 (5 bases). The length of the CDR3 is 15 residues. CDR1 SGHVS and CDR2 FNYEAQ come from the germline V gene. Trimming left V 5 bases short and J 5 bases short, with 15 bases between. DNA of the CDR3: TGTGCCAGCAGCCCCAGTCAGGGTCGGAATGAAAAACTGTTTTTT. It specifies CASSPSQGRNEKLFF.

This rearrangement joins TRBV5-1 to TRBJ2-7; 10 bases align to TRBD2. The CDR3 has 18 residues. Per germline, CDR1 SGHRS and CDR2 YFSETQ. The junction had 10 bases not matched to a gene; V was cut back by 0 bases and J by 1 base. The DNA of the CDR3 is TGCGCCAGCAGCTTGGTTGGTAGCGGGAGGTCCCGGTCCTACGAGCAGTACTTC. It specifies CASSLVGSGRSRSYEQYF.

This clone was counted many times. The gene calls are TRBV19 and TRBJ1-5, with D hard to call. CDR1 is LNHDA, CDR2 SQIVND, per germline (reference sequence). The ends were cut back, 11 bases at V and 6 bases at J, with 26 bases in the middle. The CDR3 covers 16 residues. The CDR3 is CAVGNRVWEVIQPQHF. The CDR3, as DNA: TGTGCCGTAGGCAACCGGGTATGGGAGGTCATTCAGCCCCAGCATTTT.

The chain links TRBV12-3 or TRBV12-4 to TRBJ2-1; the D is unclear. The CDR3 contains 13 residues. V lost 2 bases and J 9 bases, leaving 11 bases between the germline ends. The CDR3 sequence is CASSLIMSGEQFF. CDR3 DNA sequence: TGTGCCAGCAGTTTAATTATGAGTGGTGAGCAGTTCTTC.

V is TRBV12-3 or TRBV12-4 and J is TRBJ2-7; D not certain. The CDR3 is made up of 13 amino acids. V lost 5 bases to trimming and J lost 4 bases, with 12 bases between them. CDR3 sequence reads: CASSLPPRYEQYF. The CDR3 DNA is TGTGCCAGCAGTCTCCCTCCCCGGTACGAGCAGTACTTC.

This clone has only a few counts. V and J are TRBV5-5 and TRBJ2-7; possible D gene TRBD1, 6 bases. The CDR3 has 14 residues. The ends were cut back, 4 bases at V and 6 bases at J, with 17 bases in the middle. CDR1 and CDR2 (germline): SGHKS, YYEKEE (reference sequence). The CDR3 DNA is TGTGCCAGCAGCCTGCAGGGGTCGCTTAGCGAGCAGTACTTC. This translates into CASSLQGSLSEQYF. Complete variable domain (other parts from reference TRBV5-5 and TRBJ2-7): DAGVTQSPTHLIKTRGQQVTLRCSPISGHKSVSWYQQVLGQGPQFIFQYYEKEERGRGNFPDRFSARQFPNYSSELNVNALLLGDSALYLCASSLQGSLSEQYFGPGTRLTVT.

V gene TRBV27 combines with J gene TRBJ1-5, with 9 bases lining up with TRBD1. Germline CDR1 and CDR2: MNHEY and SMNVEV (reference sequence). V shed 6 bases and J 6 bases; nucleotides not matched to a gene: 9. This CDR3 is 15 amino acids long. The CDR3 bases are TGTGCCAGCAGAGAGGGACAGGGTCTGAGTCAGCCCCAGCATTTT. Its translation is CASREGQGLSQPQHF.

The CDR3 sequence is CATRQGMNTEAFF. DNA for the CDR3: TGTGCCACTCGACAGGGGATGAACACTGAAGCTTTCTTT. The J gene is TRBJ1-1, the V gene TRBV19, with 8 bases matching TRBD1. Trimming took 10 bases from V and 0 from J; bases not matched to a gene: 4. The CDR3 runs 13 residues. The V gene's germline CDR1 is LNHDA and CDR2 SQIVND (reference sequence).

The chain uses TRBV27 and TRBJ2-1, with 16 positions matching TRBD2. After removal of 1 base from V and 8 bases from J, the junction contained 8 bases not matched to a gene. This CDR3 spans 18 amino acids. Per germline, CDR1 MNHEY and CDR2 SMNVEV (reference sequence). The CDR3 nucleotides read TGTGCCAGCAGTTTATTGGGACTAGCGGGAGGGCCTAGGTATGAGCAGTTCTTC. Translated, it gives CASSLLGLAGGPRYEQFF.